This entry lists 17 T cell receptor beta chains sequenced from one sample in a study of CD8+ T cells in alopecia areata. Treatment: oral pan-JAK inhibitor, 5-10 mg twice daily. RNA extraction was followed by reverse transcription into cDNA, which acted as the sequencing template. Clones were read by immunoSEQ multiplex PCR, and TCRdb kept only the in-frame ones, dropping some. The top ten hold less than 3.5% of the sample, which has roughly 200,000 clones, approximately 60% seen once. Sequencing was performed on CD4+ T cells sorted from blood, taken at week 4, from a patient treated with tofacitinib. Source of these receptors: a human donor with alopecia areata.

V is TRBV5-1 and J is TRBJ2-1; D is unresolved. The CDR3 runs to 13 residues. Trimming left V 6 bases short and J 7 bases short, with 14 bases between. From germline, CDR1 is SGHRS and CDR2 YFSETQ. The DNA for the CDR3 is TGCGCCAGCAAGGAGCCCAGCACGAATGAGCAGTTCTTC. This codes for CASKEPSTNEQFF.

The gene calls are TRBV23-1 and TRBJ2-5, with 8 bases fitting TRBD1. TRBV23-1 is identified as an open reading frame with a role that is uncertain. The CDR3 has 15 residues. J lost 2 bases, V lost 2 bases, and 4 bases had no gene match. The CDR3 region is CASSQRQGPQETQYF. CDR3 coding DNA: TGCGCCAGCAGTCAACGACAGGGGCCTCAAGAGACCCAGTACTTC.

The V gene is TRBV7-8, the J gene TRBJ2-6; D gene uncertain. CDR3 length equals 17 residues. Germline V gene data show CDR1 as SGHVS and CDR2 as FQNEAQ. V was cut by 5 bases and J by 2 bases, with 16 bases left in between. As DNA, the CDR3 is TGTGCCAGCAGCCCAGTGCAAGTGGGTACTGGGGCCAACGTCCTGACTTTC. This translates into CASSPVQVGTGANVLTF.

J is TRBJ2-5 and V is TRBV4-1, with TRBD2 as a possible D gene (5 bases). The CDR3 runs 16 residues. Germline loops: CDR1 MGHRA, CDR2 YSYEKL. The germline V and J ends were trimmed by 2 bases and 1 base, with 14 bases remaining between them. The CDR3 reads CASSQFGLPSQETQYF. The CDR3 DNA sequence: TGCGCCAGCAGCCAATTCGGACTCCCCTCCCAAGAGACCCAGTACTTC.

The rearrangement links TRBV5-1 to TRBJ2-3; 10 bases are a match to TRBD2. This CDR3 has 17 amino acids. Germline trimming cut 2 bases from V and 0 bases from J; bases unmatched to any gene: 6. Germline loops: CDR1 SGHRS, CDR2 YFSETQ. CDR3 sequence (DNA): TGCGCCAGCAGCTTTAGCGGGGGGAACCCTAGCACAGATACGCAGTATTTT. It specifies CASSFSGGNPSTDTQYF.

The chain links TRBV5-1 to TRBJ2-6; D gene unclear. Germline CDR1 SGHRS, CDR2 YFSETQ. The CDR3 has 16 amino acids. V was shortened by 2 bases and J by 0 bases, with 9 bases between the two germline ends. The CDR3 spells CASSFTPTSGANVLTF. The CDR3 bases are TGCGCCAGCAGCTTTACACCGACCTCTGGGGCCAACGTCCTGACTTTC.

The chain recombines TRBV7-2 with TRBJ2-5; 7 nucleotides align to TRBD2. The length of the CDR3 is 15 residues. The germline V gene has CDR1 SGHTA and CDR2 FQGNSA. J gave up 7 bases and V 3 bases, and 11 bases lay outside the gene matches. The DNA for the CDR3 is TGTGCCAGCAGCTTCAAAGGGCGGGGGTTGGGGACCCAGTACTTC. Translating gives CASSFKGRGLGTQYF.

There are a few counts of this clone. V gene TRBV2 combines with J gene TRBJ1-1; D remains ambiguous. CDR3 length: 12 amino acids. V was shortened by 4 bases and J by 3 bases, with 6 bases between the two germline ends. Germline CDR1 SNHLY, CDR2 FYNNEI. The CDR3 sequence: CASSVEDTEAFF. In nucleotides, the CDR3 is TGTGCCAGCAGTGTAGAAGACACTGAAGCTTTCTTT.

The rearrangement joins TRBV11-2 to TRBJ2-5, with D unclear. Germline V gene data show CDR1 as SGHAT and CDR2 as FQNNGV. Between the trimmed V and J ends, which lost 4 bases and 2 bases, there was a span of 2 bases. This CDR3 contains 11 residues. The CDR3, as DNA: TGTGCCAGCAGCTCGCAAGAGACCCAGTACTTC. It encodes CASSSQETQYF.

As to this clone: One junction end does not reproduce the germline sequence, and a read error may be involved. CDR3 protein: CSVEELHEQYF. CDR3 nucleotides: TGCAGCGTCGAAGAGCTCCACGAGCAGTACTTC. The J gene is TRBJ2-7, the V gene TRBV29-1; D is unresolved. The CDR3 has 11 residues. In germline, CDR1 is SQVTM, CDR2 ANQGSEA.

J is TRBJ2-1 and V is TRBV5-1; 12 nucleotides agree with TRBD2. The CDR3 contains 15 residues. In germline, CDR1 is SGHRS, CDR2 YFSETQ. Trimming removed 4 bases from V and 10 bases from J; junction bases left unmatched: 9. In nucleotides, the CDR3 is TGCGCCAGCAGCGACCCTAGCGGGGGGGCACACGAGCAGTTCTTC. As protein: CASSDPSGGAHEQFF.

This rearrangement joins TRBV28 to TRBJ1-2, with 7 bases that match TRBD1. Trimming cost V 4 bases and J 3 bases; bases outside gene matches: 8. This CDR3 is 15 amino acids long. The germline V gene encodes CDR1 MDHEN and CDR2 SYDVKM. The CDR3 bases are TGTGCCAGCAGTTCCCCGGGACAGAGCCACTATGGCTACACCTTC. Translation gives CASSSPGQSHYGYTF.

This clone was counted between two and nine times. The chain joins TRBV18 to TRBJ1-4; maybe TRBD1 (5 bases). The CDR3 is 16 residues long. With 2 bases removed from V and 6 bases from J, the gap between germline ends came to 16 bases. Germline lookup yields CDR1 KGHSH and CDR2 LQKENI. The DNA of the CDR3 is TGTGCCAGCTCACCAGCGGGACTCCGTGCGGATGAAAAACTGTTTTTT. Protein sequence: CASSPAGLRADEKLFF. Using reference TRBV18 and TRBJ1-4 for the parts outside the CDR3, the full variable domain is NAGVMQNPRHLVRRRGQEARLRCSPMKGHSHVYWYRQLPEEGLKFMVYLQKENIIDESGMPKERFSAEFPKEGPSILRIQQVVRGDSAAYFCASSPAGLRADEKLFFGSGTQLSVL.

This clone was observed a single time. The V call is TRBV7-2, the J call TRBJ2-2; 10 bases agree with TRBD2. V trimming: 3 bases; J trimming: 0 bases; junction bases outside the gene matches: 4. CDR3 length: 17 residues. Germline V gives CDR1 SGHTA, CDR2 FQGNSA. The CDR3 coding sequence is TGTGCCAGCAGCTTTGGTAGCGGGGGGACGAACACCGGGGAGCTGTTTTTT. Residues: CASSFGSGGTNTGELFF.

J is TRBJ1-1 and V is TRBV30; D is uncertain. Germline CDR1 and CDR2: GTSNPN and SVGIG (reference sequence). The V gene lost 0 bases and the J gene lost 0 bases, with 14 bases spanning the gap. The CDR3 is 16 amino acids. The CDR3 DNA sequence: TGTGCCTGGAGTGTGGAGTTGACGTTTGTGAACACTGAAGCTTTCTTT. It is translated as CAWSVELTFVNTEAFF.

This rearrangement joins TRBV5-1 to TRBJ2-7, with TRBD2 matching over 7 bases. Trimming at V came to 4 bases and at J to 0 bases, leaving 4 bases not matched to a gene. The CDR3 runs 14 residues. The germline V gene encodes CDR1 SGHRS and CDR2 YFSETQ. The CDR3 sequence: CASSGRDYSYEQYF. Here the CDR3 DNA reads TGCGCCAGCAGCGGACGGGACTACTCCTACGAGCAGTACTTC.

The rearrangement joins TRBV29-1 to TRBJ2-1; 10 bases are a match to TRBD2. Germline assignment: CDR1 SQVTM and CDR2 ANQGSEA. This CDR3 is built from 14 residues. V lost 8 bases to trimming and J lost 7 bases; unmatched junction nucleotides: 11. For the CDR3, the DNA is TGCAGCCTGCGGAAGCGGGGGGGTAGTAATGAGCAGTTCTTC. Translated, it gives CSLRKRGGSNEQFF.